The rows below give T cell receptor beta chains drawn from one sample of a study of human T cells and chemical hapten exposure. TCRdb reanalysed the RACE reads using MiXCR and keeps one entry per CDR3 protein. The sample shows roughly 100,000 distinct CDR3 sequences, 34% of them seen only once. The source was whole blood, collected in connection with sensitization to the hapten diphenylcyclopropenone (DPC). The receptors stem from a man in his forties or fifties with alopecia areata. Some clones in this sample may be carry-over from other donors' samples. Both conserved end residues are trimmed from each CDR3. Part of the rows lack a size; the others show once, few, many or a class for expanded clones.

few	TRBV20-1	STLRTETYEQY
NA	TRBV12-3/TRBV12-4	ASSFDTVSGNTIY
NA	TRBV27	ASSFSYLGLAATDTQY
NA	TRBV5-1	ASSLNTGRNNNEQF
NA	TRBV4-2	ASSQGTSGSRGDTQY
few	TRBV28	ASSSSGESYNSPLH
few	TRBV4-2	ASSQEATLNTEAF
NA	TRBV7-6	ASSSQTPGPNDQETQY
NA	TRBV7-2	ASSLRHNEKLF
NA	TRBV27	ASSFTAGLMY
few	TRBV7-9	ASSLAGTSGSADTQY
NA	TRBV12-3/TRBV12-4	ASSSPGLADGTQY
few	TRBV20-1	SARVIDTQY
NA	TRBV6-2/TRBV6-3	ASSYGKPYEQY
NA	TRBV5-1	ASSLGTRGSDNEQF
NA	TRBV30	AWSSSTDTQY
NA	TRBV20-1	SANLLAGQETQY
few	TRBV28	ASSLTDSRTYEQY
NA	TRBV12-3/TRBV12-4	ASTGRTSYNEQF
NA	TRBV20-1	SAGDINQPQH
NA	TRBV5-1	ASSYAGPGTDTQY
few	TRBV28	ASLSGQGYGYT
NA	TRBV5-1	ASSATGGDSPYNEQF
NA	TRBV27	ASSLRGPSTDTQY
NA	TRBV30	AWMDRNTEAF
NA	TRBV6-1	ASNIAGDTDTQY
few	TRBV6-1	ASISRRGRTDTQY
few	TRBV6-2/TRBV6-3	ASRSLGGNQPQH
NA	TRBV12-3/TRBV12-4	ASSLFRQDNSPLH
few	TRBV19	ASSTSFWLVAETQY
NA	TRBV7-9	ASSPGQGLSGANVLT
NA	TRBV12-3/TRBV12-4	ASSPDRGLGYT
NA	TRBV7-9	ASSLNTNEQF
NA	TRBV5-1	ASSPGTGEAKNIQY
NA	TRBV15	ATSREAGGQY
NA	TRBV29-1	SVETSAQETQY
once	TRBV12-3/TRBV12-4	ASRGGGTSTSEQY
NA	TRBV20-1	SASWGKNIQY
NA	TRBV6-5	ASSPTGGGNTEAF
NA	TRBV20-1	SARDLVTGQETQY
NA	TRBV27	ASSLSNPGRTDTQY
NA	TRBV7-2	ASNSGPAYEQY
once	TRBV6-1	ASRLRDRGLLEQF
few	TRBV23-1	ASSGTGELF
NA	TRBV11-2	ASSPQSRLY
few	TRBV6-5	ASSSARGQGYNEQF
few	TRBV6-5	ASSPTSGTQY
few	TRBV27	ASSWTGSGNQPQH
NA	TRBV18	ASSPQQGATEAF